Presented here are 24 T cell receptor beta chains from one specimen sequenced in a study of cytomegalovirus exposure and HLA in healthy donors. A multiplex PCR was run with 60 Vbeta primers and 13 Jbeta primers. TCRdb keeps only in-frame clones here, not all; method: immunoSEQ multiplex PCR. The sample lists over 90,000 clones, over 70% occurring once. The specimen sequenced was PBMCs. These receptors all come from a man aged 50 to 60 in good health and CMV-seropositive.

The chain links TRBV11-1 to TRBJ2-1, with a tentative D call TRBD2 (6 bases). V gave up 2 bases and J gave up 7 bases, with 15 bases separating them. CDR3 length: 15 residues. Germline V gene lookup returns CDR1 SGHAT and CDR2 FQDESV (reference sequence). CDR3 amino acids: CASSLRRESGNEQFF. The CDR3 bases are TGTGCCAGCAGCTTAAGACGGGAGTCGGGGAATGAGCAGTTCTTC.

The gene calls are TRBV10-3 and TRBJ2-3; TRBD2 is a possible D gene (6 bases). Germline V lookup: CDR1 ENHRY, CDR2 SYGVKD. The CDR3 consists of 16 residues. Trimming pared 6 bases from V and 0 bases from J, leaving 16 bases between. The chain's CDR3 is CAIRNTREASTDTQYF. As DNA, the CDR3 is TGTGCCATCAGGAATACGCGGGAAGCTAGCACAGATACGCAGTATTTT.

This rearrangement joins TRBV18 to TRBJ1-3; 9 positions agree with TRBD1. The V and J ends lost 3 bases and 0 bases, in that order; junction bases with no gene match: 0. Germline CDR1 and CDR2: KGHSH and LQKENI. The length of the CDR3 is 15 residues. In DNA, the CDR3 is TGTGCCAGCTCACCGACAGGGGGCTCTGGAAACACCATATATTTT. As protein: CASSPTGGSGNTIYF. Variable domain in full (rest from reference TRBV18 and TRBJ1-3): NAGVMQNPRHLVRRRGQEARLRCSPMKGHSHVYWYRQLPEEGLKFMVYLQKENIIDESGMPKERFSAEFPKEGPSILRIQQVVRGDSAAYFCASSPTGGSGNTIYFGEGSWLTVV.

V gene TRBV6-1 combines with J gene TRBJ2-4, with D perhaps matching TRBD1 (6 bases). Deletions cut 7 bases from V and 4 bases from J, with 8 bases between. The CDR3 is 12 residues long. Germline V gene lookup returns CDR1 MNHNS and CDR2 SASEGT. CDR3 loop: CASTTGKNIQYF. The CDR3 region has the DNA TGTGCCAGCACCACAGGGAAAAACATTCAGTACTTC.

This clone was seen more than once but under ten times. The chain combines TRBV7-2 with TRBJ2-7, with a weak D call TRBD2 (6 bases). V was trimmed by 2 bases and J by 8 bases, leaving 13 bases between them. The CDR3 covers 13 residues. CDR1 is SGHTA, CDR2 FQGNSA, per germline. The DNA of the CDR3 is TGTGCCAGCAGCTTAAGCCCGGCGGGGCAGCAGTACTTC. Its protein product is CASSLSPAGQQYF.

This sequence joins TRBV29-1 and TRBJ2-7; 8 bases match TRBD1. V was pared by 4 bases and J by 7 bases, with 6 bases of the junction left unmatched. The CDR3 length is 12 residues. The germline V gene has CDR1 SQVTM and CDR2 ANQGSEA. The CDR3 is CSVGPGGSEQYF. In nucleotides, the CDR3 is TGCAGCGTTGGGCCAGGGGGCAGTGAGCAGTACTTC.

V gene TRBV6-1 combines with J gene TRBJ1-2; 7 bases are shared with TRBD1. Germline CDR1 reads MNHNS; CDR2 reads SASEGT. Trimming took 5 bases from V and 3 from J; bases not matched to a gene: 0. The CDR3 is 12 amino acids. CDR3 DNA sequence: TGTGCCAGCAGTACAGGGGACTATGGCTACACCTTC. Translation gives CASSTGDYGYTF.

The chain couples TRBV28 to TRBJ1-2; TRBD1 might be the D (6 bases). Trimming removed 3 bases at V and 7 bases at J, with 12 bases between. In germline, CDR1 is MDHEN, CDR2 SYDVKM. The CDR3 runs to 13 residues. The CDR3: CASSLVGAGGYTF. The CDR3 DNA is TGTGCCAGCAGTTTGGTGGGGGCAGGTGGCTACACCTTC.

The rearrangement links TRBV5-1 to TRBJ2-7; 9 positions agree with TRBD1. V was clipped by 4 bases and J by 2 bases; unmatched bases: 4. Germline CDR1 is SGHRS and CDR2 is YFSETQ. This CDR3 has 14 amino acids. This CDR3 is CASSARQGAYEQYF. The CDR3 DNA is TGCGCCAGCAGCGCTCGACAGGGGGCCTACGAGCAGTACTTC.

The chain recombines TRBV11-2 with TRBJ1-5; 8 positions match TRBD1. J was trimmed by 15 bases and V by 0 bases; bases with no gene match: 7. The germline V gene has CDR1 SGHAT and CDR2 FQNNGV. The CDR3 extends over 13 amino acids. The CDR3 is CASSLDLWTGRHF. The DNA of the CDR3 is TGTGCCAGCAGCTTAGATCTTTGGACAGGGAGGCATTTT. The full variable domain, in which reference TRBV11-2 and TRBJ1-5 provide the parts outside the CDR3, is EAGVAQSPRYKIIEKRQSVAFWCNPISGHATLYWYQQILGQGPKLLIQFQNNGVVDDSQLPKDRFSAERLKGVDSTLKIQPAKLEDSAVYLCASSLDLWTGRHFGDGTRLSIL.

The chain links TRBV7-2 to TRBJ2-5; 10 bases align to TRBD1. The CDR3 totals 15 residues. Germline V gene data show CDR1 as SGHTA and CDR2 as FQGNSA. Trimming removed 3 bases from V and 5 bases from J; junction bases left unmatched: 6. CDR3 sequence reads: CASSFRQGAQETQYF. CDR3 bases: TGTGCCAGCAGCTTCAGACAGGGGGCGCAGGAGACCCAGTACTTC.

V and J are TRBV19 and TRBJ1-1; D possibly corresponds to TRBD1 (6 bases). Germline V gene data show CDR1 as LNHDA and CDR2 as SQIVND (reference sequence). V was clipped by 7 bases and J by 1 base, with 19 bases between them. This CDR3 spans 16 amino acids. The CDR3 loop is CASIGGQHLSNTEAFF. CDR3 nucleotide sequence: TGTGCCAGTATCGGCGGACAGCACCTATCGAACACTGAAGCTTTCTTT.

The chain carries TRBV2 and TRBJ1-5; D is perhaps TRBD1 (6 bases). This CDR3 spans 13 amino acids. Looked up from germline, CDR1 is SNHLY and CDR2 is FYNNEI. V lost 8 bases and J lost 6, with 14 bases in between. The chain's CDR3 is CASSPGVRQPQHF. CDR3 sequence (DNA): TGTGCCAGCTCTCCAGGGGTTCGTCAGCCCCAGCATTTT.

V usage is TRBV9 and J usage is TRBJ2-3; 15 bases are a match to TRBD2. This CDR3 spans 19 amino acids. Germline V gene sequence: CDR1 SGDLS, CDR2 YYNGEE. The ends lost 8 bases at V and 0 bases at J; junction bases unmatched: 13. The CDR3, as DNA: TGTGCCAGGAAGCGCAGGGGACTAGCGGGAGGACTTAGCACAGATACGCAGTATTTT. It yields the protein CARKRRGLAGGLSTDTQYF.

This clone was seen once. The chain links TRBV28 to TRBJ2-3; 11 bases are shared with TRBD2. J lost 2 bases, V lost 6 bases, and 4 bases had no gene match. The CDR3 has 15 residues. The germline CDR1 and CDR2 sequences are MDHEN and SYDVKM. The CDR3 region is CASRGLAAFTDTQYF. CDR3 coding DNA: TGTGCCAGCAGGGGACTAGCGGCGTTCACAGATACGCAGTATTTT.

This chain uses TRBV6-5 with TRBJ2-2, with 11 bases aligning to TRBD1. The V segment lost 7 bases and the J segment 7 bases; nucleotides outside the gene matches: 8. Germline V gives CDR1 MNHEY, CDR2 SVGAGI. This CDR3 has 15 amino acids. CDR3 DNA sequence: TGTGCCAGCATGAAGGACAGGGGGCTTGTCGGGGAGCTGTTTTTT. It translates to CASMKDRGLVGELFF.

This chain links TRBV27 with TRBJ2-1, with D tentatively TRBD2 (6 bases). Per the germline V gene, CDR1 is MNHEY and CDR2 is SMNVEV (reference sequence). This CDR3 comprises 14 residues. V was trimmed by 7 bases and J by 0 bases, leaving 10 bases between them. Here the CDR3 reads CASTAGNSYNEQFF. The CDR3, as DNA: TGTGCCAGCACGGCGGGAAACTCCTACAATGAGCAGTTCTTC.

The chain links TRBV7-3 to TRBJ2-1, with 9 bases identical to TRBD2. This CDR3 comprises 16 residues. Germline values: CDR1 SGHTA, CDR2 FQGTGA. J was trimmed by 3 bases and V by 0 bases; bases with no gene match: 3. This chain's CDR3 is CASSLTVAGVYNEQFF. The CDR3 region has the DNA TGTGCCAGCAGCTTAACGGTAGCGGGAGTCTACAATGAGCAGTTCTTC.

The J gene is TRBJ2-3, the V gene TRBV6-5, with D perhaps matching TRBD1 (6 bases). Trimming pared 5 bases from V and 6 bases from J, leaving 15 bases between. The length of the CDR3 is 14 residues. Germline CDR1 MNHEY, CDR2 SVGAGI. CDR3 sequence reads: CASSHRVSSDTQYF. The DNA for the CDR3 is TGTGCCAGCAGTCACAGGGTTTCATCGGATACGCAGTATTTT.

V and J are TRBV28 and TRBJ2-7; possible D gene TRBD1, 6 bases. The V end lost 6 bases, the J end lost 5 bases, and 17 bases lay between the germline ends. The V gene's germline CDR1 is MDHEN and CDR2 SYDVKM. This CDR3 is built from 14 residues. CDR3 in DNA: TGTGCCAGCAGAGAACAGGGACCCGGGGACGAGCAGTACTTC. It codes for CASREQGPGDEQYF.

As for this clone: A junction boundary mismatches the germline segment, possibly from a read error. The genes are TRBV7-9 and TRBJ2-5; D call uncertain. Per the germline V gene, CDR1 is SEHNR and CDR2 is FQNEAQ (reference sequence). The CDR3 runs to 11 residues. In DNA form, the CDR3 reads TGTTCCAGCAGCCCCCGGGAGACCCAGTACTTC. It specifies CSSSPRETQYF. The whole variable domain, remainder taken from reference TRBV7-9 and TRBJ2-5, is DTGVSQNPRHKITKRGQNVTFRCDPISEHNRLYWYRQTLGQGPEFLTYFQNEAQLEKSRLLSDRFSAERPKGSFSTLEIQRTEQGDSAMYLCSSSPRETQYFGPGTRLLVL.

CDR3 loop: CASSQRGRTREGPETQYF. The CDR3 nucleotides read TGTGCCAGCAGCCAAAGGGGGCGGACGCGGGAGGGCCCGGAGACCCAGTACTTC. The chain couples TRBV14 to TRBJ2-5, with 9 bases aligning to TRBD2. The CDR3 consists of 18 residues. The germline V gene has CDR1 SGHDN and CDR2 FVKESK. Germline trimming cut 2 bases from V and 5 bases from J; bases unmatched to any gene: 15.

The V and J genes are TRBV27 and TRBJ2-1; 10 bases align to TRBD2. CDR1 and CDR2 (germline): MNHEY, SMNVEV (reference sequence). Trimming removed 2 bases from V and 4 bases from J; junction bases left unmatched: 5. This CDR3 is built from 16 residues. The CDR3 reads CASSLGVAGGYNEQFF. The CDR3 region has the DNA TGTGCCAGCAGTTTAGGAGTAGCGGGAGGATACAATGAGCAGTTCTTC.

For the CDR3, the DNA is TGTGCCAGCAGCACAACTAGCGGGTGGAACACCGGGGAGCTGTTTTTT. Amino acid sequence: CASSTTSGWNTGELFF. The chain uses TRBV11-3 and TRBJ2-2, with 9 bases that match TRBD2. Germline assignment: CDR1 SGHNT and CDR2 YENEEA. There are 16 residues in the CDR3. After removal of 5 bases from V and 1 base from J, the junction contained 5 bases not matched to a gene.